By frequency in the sample, the clone carrying this T cell receptor beta chain is large (0.1 to 1%). One entry per CDR3 protein results from TCRdb running MiXCR on the PCR reads. The sample carries 9,500 to 15,000 distinct CDR3 sequences, around 48% recorded once. This record belongs to a study of CD4 and CD8 cells across lung adenocarcinoma regions. Samples came from patients with localized non-small cell lung adenocarcinoma. Sequencing used CD8+ T cells from the margin of a lung tumor. The TCR was taken from a female donor with lung adenocarcinoma. The CD4 and CD8 labels of this study may be unreliable.

The CDR3 bases are TGTGCCAGCAGTTTGGGCCGGGGCTCCTACAATGAGCAGTTCTTC. Protein: CASSLGRGSYNEQFF. This chain links TRBV6-5 with TRBJ2-1, with D perhaps TRBD2 (5 bases). The germline V gene has CDR1 MNHEY and CDR2 SVGAGI. The CDR3 consists of 15 residues. V was cut by 4 bases and J by 0 bases, with 10 bases left in between.